This TCR beta chain was captured in a study of cytomegalovirus exposure and HLA in healthy donors. The study's findings and limits: Investigators reported 150 to 200 TCR beta chains as tied to cytomegalovirus. Immune exposure was documented only through CMV serostatus.

PCR was performed using 60 Vbeta and 13 Jbeta primers. The table came from immunoSEQ multiplex PCR; TCRdb's copy has only in-frame clones and leaves some out. The repertoire holds 150,000 to 200,000 clones, with almost 85% as singletons. A word on this clone: The antigen remains unidentified.

The germline V gene encodes CDR1 SGHRS and CDR2 YFSETQ. The CDR3 runs 13 residues. Trimming took 2 bases from V and 8 from J, leaving 10 bases between them. The clonotype comes from a woman aged 45-65 years in good health and CMV-seronegative. This chain links TRBV5-1 with TRBJ1-4; no clear D. What was sequenced was PBMCs. The CDR3, as DNA: TGCGCCAGCAGCTTAGAGGGAGGGGAAAAACTGTTTTTT. Its protein product is CASSLEGGEKLFF.